This entry lists 8 T cell receptor beta chains sequenced from one sample in a study of blood T cell repertoires in COVID-19. The data were produced by immunoSEQ multiplex PCR, yet TCRdb's version contains in-frame clones alone and is incomplete. This table has fewer than 85,000 clones, around 79% appearing once. Sample: peripheral blood. The receptor set was obtained from a woman aged 70-85 years with acute or convalescent COVID-19.

This chain uses TRBV6-5 with TRBJ2-2; TRBD1 might be the D (6 bases). The CDR3 totals 15 residues. V dropped 5 bases and J dropped 4 bases, with 14 bases sitting between them. Germline CDR1 reads MNHEY; CDR2 reads SVGAGI. This CDR3 is CASSRRDMLTGELFF. CDR3 coding DNA: TGTGCCAGCAGTCGCCGGGACATGCTCACCGGGGAGCTGTTTTTT.

This clone was detected only once. The chain links TRBV5-4 to TRBJ2-5; D is uncertain. Germline V gene lookup returns CDR1 SGHNT and CDR2 YYREEE (reference sequence). The CDR3 covers 14 residues. Trimming cost V 4 bases and J 2 bases, with 12 bases left between them. The CDR3 here is CASSRPGPQETQYF. CDR3 DNA: TGTGCCAGCAGCCGACCGGGTCCTCAAGAGACCCAGTACTTC. The complete variable domain, with remaining parts taken from reference TRBV5-4 and TRBJ2-5, reads ETGVTQSPTHLIKTRGQQVTLRCSSQSGHNTVSWYQQALGQGPQFIFQYYREEENGRGNFPPRFSGLQFPNYSSELNVNALELDDSALYLCASSRPGPQETQYFGPGTRLLVL.

The V gene is TRBV5-1, the J gene TRBJ2-1; possibly TRBD1 for D (6 bases). Germline V lookup: CDR1 SGHRS, CDR2 YFSETQ. Trimming took 0 bases from V and 8 from J, leaving 12 bases between them. CDR3 length equals 14 residues. The CDR3 DNA sequence: TGCGCCAGCAGCTTGGTGAGGGCAGGGGATGAGCAGTTCTTC. Protein sequence: CASSLVRAGDEQFF.

The rearrangement joins TRBV5-6 to TRBJ1-5; 8 bases are a match to TRBD1. Germline V gene lookup returns CDR1 SGHDT and CDR2 YYEEEE. This CDR3 has 15 residues. V lost 0 bases, J lost 3 bases, and 2 bases stayed unmatched. CDR3: CASSLAGGYNQPQHF. In DNA form, the CDR3 reads TGTGCCAGCAGCTTGGCAGGGGGCTACAATCAGCCCCAGCATTTT.

The rearrangement uses TRBV5-4 and TRBJ2-7, with TRBD1 matching over 8 bases. The J segment lost 1 base and the V segment lost 3 bases, leaving 9 bases of the junction unmatched. The CDR3 totals 16 residues. Looked up from germline, CDR1 is SGHNT and CDR2 is YYREEE (reference sequence). Here the CDR3 DNA reads TGTGCCAGCAGCTCCCGACAGGGGAGTATGTCCTACGAGCAGTACTTC. Translation gives CASSSRQGSMSYEQYF.

The gene calls are TRBV2 and TRBJ1-1; no clear D. CDR1 is SNHLY, CDR2 FYNNEI, per germline. Trimming cost V 10 bases and J 7 bases, with 7 bases left between them. This CDR3 has 9 amino acids. The CDR3 DNA sequence: TGTGCCACCGGAGTTGAAGCTTTCTTT. It yields the protein CATGVEAFF.

V usage is TRBV11-2 and J usage is TRBJ2-7; 7 positions agree with TRBD2. This CDR3 is 15 amino acids long. J lost 1 base, V lost 5 bases, and 8 bases had no gene match. Germline values: CDR1 SGHAT, CDR2 FQNNGV. The CDR3 spells CASSPAEAGSYEQYF. In nucleotides, the CDR3 is TGTGCCAGCAGCCCAGCAGAAGCGGGGTCCTACGAGCAGTACTTC.

The chain has TRBV28 and TRBJ2-7; D possibly corresponds to TRBD2 (6 bases). The CDR3 contains 13 residues. V was trimmed by 5 bases and J by 2 bases, leaving 10 bases between them. Germline CDR1 is MDHEN and CDR2 is SYDVKM. The CDR3 is CASSGTGTYEQYF. As DNA, the CDR3 is TGTGCCAGCAGTGGGACTGGGACCTACGAGCAGTACTTC. Full variable domain (missing parts from reference TRBV28 and TRBJ2-7): DVKVTQSSRYLVKRTGEKVFLECVQDMDHENMFWYRQDPGLGLRLIYFSYDVKMKEKGDIPEGYSVSREKKERFSLILESASTNQTSMYLCASSGTGTYEQYFGPGTRLTVT.